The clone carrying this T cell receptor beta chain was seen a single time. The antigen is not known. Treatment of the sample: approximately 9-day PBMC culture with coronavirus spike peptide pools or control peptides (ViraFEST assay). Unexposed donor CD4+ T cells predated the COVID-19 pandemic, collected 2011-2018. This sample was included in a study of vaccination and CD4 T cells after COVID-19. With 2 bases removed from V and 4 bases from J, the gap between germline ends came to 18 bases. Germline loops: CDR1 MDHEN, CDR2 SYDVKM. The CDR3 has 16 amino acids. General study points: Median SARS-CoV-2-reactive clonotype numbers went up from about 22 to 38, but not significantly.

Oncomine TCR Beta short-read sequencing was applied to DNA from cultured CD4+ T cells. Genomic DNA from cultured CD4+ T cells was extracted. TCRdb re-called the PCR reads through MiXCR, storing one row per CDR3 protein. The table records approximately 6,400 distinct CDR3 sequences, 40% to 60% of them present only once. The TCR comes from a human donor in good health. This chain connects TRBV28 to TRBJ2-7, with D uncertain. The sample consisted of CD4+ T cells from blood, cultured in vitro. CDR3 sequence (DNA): TGTGCCAGCAGTTTAATTTCTGTACGGGTCCCATACGAGCAGTACTTC. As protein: CASSLISVRVPYEQYF.